Given below is one TCR beta chain in context. This specimen comes from a study of blood T cell repertoires in COVID-19. The CDR3 totals 13 residues. Trimming removed 1 base at V and 4 bases at J, with 7 bases between. Germline loops: CDR1 SGHRS, CDR2 YFSETQ. Two consecutive negative NP/OP PCR tests, clearance, or resolved symptoms defined Cohort 3 recovery. Data came from immunoSEQ multiplex PCR; TCRdb stores just in-frame clones and leaves some out. Of about 220,000 clones in the sample, 82% are singletons; the top ten hold roughly 3.5%. Sequenced sample: PBMCs or T cells enriched from blood (not recorded which). The rearrangement links TRBV5-1 to TRBJ2-3; D possibly corresponds to TRBD2 (6 bases). The sequence derives from a woman in her fifties or sixties who had recovered from COVID-19. The CDR3 DNA sequence: TGCGCCAGCAGCTTGCCGGGGGCAGATACGCAGTATTTT. Amino acid sequence: CASSLPGADTQYF.